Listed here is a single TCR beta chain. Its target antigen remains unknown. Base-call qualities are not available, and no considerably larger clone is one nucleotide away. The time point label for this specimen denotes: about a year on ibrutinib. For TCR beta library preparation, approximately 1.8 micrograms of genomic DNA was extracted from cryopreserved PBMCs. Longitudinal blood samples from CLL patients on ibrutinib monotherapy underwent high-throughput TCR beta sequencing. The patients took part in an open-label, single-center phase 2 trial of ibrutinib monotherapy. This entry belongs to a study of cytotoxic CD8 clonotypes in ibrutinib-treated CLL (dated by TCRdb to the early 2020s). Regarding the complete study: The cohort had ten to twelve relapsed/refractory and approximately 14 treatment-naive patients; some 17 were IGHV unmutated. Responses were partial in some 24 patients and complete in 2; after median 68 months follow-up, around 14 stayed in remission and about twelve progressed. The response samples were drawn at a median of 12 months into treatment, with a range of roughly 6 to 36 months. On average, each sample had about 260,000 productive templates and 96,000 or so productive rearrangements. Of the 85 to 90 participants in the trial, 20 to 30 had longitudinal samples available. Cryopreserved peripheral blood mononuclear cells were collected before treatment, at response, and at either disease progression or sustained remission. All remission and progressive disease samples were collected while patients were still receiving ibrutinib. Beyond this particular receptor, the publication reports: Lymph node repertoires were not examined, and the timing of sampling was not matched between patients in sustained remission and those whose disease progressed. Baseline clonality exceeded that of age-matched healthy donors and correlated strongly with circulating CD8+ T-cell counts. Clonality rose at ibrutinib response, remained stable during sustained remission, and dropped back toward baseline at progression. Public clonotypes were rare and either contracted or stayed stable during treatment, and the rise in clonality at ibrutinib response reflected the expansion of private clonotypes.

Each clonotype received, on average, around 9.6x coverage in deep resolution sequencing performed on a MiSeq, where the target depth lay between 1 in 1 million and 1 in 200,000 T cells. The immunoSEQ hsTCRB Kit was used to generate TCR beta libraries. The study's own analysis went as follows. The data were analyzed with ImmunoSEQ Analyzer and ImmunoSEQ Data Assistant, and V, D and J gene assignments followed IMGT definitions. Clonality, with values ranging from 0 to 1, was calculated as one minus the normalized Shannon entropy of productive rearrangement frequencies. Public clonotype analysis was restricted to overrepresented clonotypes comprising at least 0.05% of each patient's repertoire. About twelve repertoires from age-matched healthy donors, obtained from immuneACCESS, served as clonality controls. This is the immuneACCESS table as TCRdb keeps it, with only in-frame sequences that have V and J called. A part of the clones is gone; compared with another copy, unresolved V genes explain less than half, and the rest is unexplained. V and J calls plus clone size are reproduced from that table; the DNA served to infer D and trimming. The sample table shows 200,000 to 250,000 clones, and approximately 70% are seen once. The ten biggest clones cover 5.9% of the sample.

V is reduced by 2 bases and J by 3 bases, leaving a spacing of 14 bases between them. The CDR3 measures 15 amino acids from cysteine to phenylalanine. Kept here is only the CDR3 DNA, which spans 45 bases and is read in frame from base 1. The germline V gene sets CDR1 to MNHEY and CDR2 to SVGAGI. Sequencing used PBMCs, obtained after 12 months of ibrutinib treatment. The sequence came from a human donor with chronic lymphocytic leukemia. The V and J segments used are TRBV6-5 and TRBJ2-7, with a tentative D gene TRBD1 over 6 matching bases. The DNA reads TGTGCCAGCAGTTACCGGGACACTTCCATCTACGAGCAGTACTTC. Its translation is CASSYRDTSIYEQYF.